This TCR beta chain was documented in a study of beta chain features in type 1 diabetes (dated by TCRdb to the late 2010s). For the wider study: No differences in mean age, gender distribution, total cell number or subset yield were found between patients and healthy donors. A total of approximately 100 million sorted cells were examined across all samples, and the number of cells per subset was strongly correlated with RNA yield. Naive and central memory subsets were obtained from all 30 or so donors, but regulatory and stem cell-like memory subsets were isolated from only 8 patients and 8 healthy donors. The study compared the TCRB repertoires of sorted circulating CD4+ T cell subsets in recently diagnosed type 1 diabetes patients with those in matched healthy donors. The paper's findings and limits, for the study overall: Naive, central memory and regulatory TCRB repertoires appeared to be more alike among patients than among healthy donors. Because cDNA was sequenced instead of genomic DNA, highly expressing activated cells could be over-represented, though the groups showed no difference in activation or CD3 levels. Patients with type 1 diabetes made fewer insertions and deleted more nucleotides at VDJ recombination sites, implying thymic rearrangement abnormalities. Type 1 diabetes patients showed a moderate but significant shortening of TCRB CDR3 length in all four CD4+ subsets. Only small numbers of individuals were included in the HLA sub-analyses, which left unresolved whether HLA type had any influence on TCRB rearrangement. Shorter templates might be favored by PCR, yet because patient and control samples were amplified and corrected together, any such skew would affect both groups equally.

The High Capacity cDNA Reverse Transcription Kit was used to reverse transcribe all of the isolated RNA, meaning that expressed TCRB transcripts were what got sequenced. Deep immunoSEQ sequencing was applied to naive, central memory and regulatory T cell samples, giving an average of approximately 4 million total reads per sample. Sorted cells were lysed in RLT buffer and RNA was extracted with DNase-treated RNeasy Micro or Mini kits, depending on cell number. Each cell subset was processed separately to prevent cross-contamination, with patient and healthy donor samples processed together. The immunoSEQ multiplex PCR was used to amplify TCRB sequences from cDNA, yielding 87-bp fragments that span the CDR3 region. Sequencing of the amplicons was performed on the Illumina HiSeq platform. For the original study's pipeline: Synthetic template baselines were used to correct PCR bias computationally, reads within Hamming distance 2 were collapsed together, and singletons that could not be merged were discarded. Reads were aligned to IMGT to assign V, D and J genes, CDR3 length, and insertions or deletions at six rearrangement sites. Within each subset, clonotype counts were normalized to the number of sorted cells before true diversity and Gini coefficients were calculated with the tcR R package. The overlap coefficient, calculated on TCRB nucleotide sequences, was used to measure repertoire sharing. Out-of-frame TCRB sequences from naive cells were analyzed as a proxy for the pre-selection repertoire. TCRdb mirrors the immuneACCESS table, restricted to in-frame sequences. Some clones are absent from its copies; in checked studies, under half trace to an unresolved V gene, and the reason for the others is unknown. D and trimming were read from the DNA, whereas the V and J calls and clone size are those reported in that table. In all, the sample holds 300,000 or so clones, and around 15% of those were seen once. The ten largest make up more than 0.015% of the sample.

Each donor gave one peripheral blood draw, averaging roughly 100 mL, which was collected into heparinised tubes. Naive, central memory, regulatory and stem cell-like memory CD4+ T cells were sorted on a BD FACSAria II using a panel including CD45RO, CCR7, CD25, CD127, CD95 and CD27. All sorted populations exceeded 98% purity. PBMCs were isolated right away by Lymphoprep density gradient centrifugation and were stained directly, without culture. Samples were stained and sorted in pairs, with one healthy donor and one patient per experiment, so that batch effects were minimized. With respect to this clone: It has no known antigen specificity. Base qualities are not recorded, but no much larger clone differs from it by a single base.

The material sequenced was naive CD4+ T cells from blood. The sample's cell subset or site label, in plain terms: true naive CD4+ T cells. The clonotype originates from a man younger than 45 with type 1 diabetes.

The sequenced DNA: TGTGCCAGCTCCCCCCTAGGACAGGGAGCAGGGGAGACCCAGTACTTC. Its protein reads: CASSPLGQGAGETQYF. This sequence uses TRBV18 and TRBJ2-5; 8 middle bases align to TRBD1. Trimming takes 6 bases off V and 5 bases off J; junction bases not matched to a gene: 14. From the cysteine through the phenylalanine, the CDR3 covers 16 amino acids. The entry retains the CDR3 DNA only, 48 bases that are in frame from base 1. The germline V gene yields KGHSH for CDR1 and LQKENI for CDR2. The reference TRBV18 and TRBJ2-5 proteins fill in what lies around the CDR3, so the full variable domain reads NAGVMQNPRHLVRRRGQEARLRCSPMKGHSHVYWYRQLPEEGLKFMVYLQKENIIDESGMPKERFSAEFPKEGPSILRIQQVVRGDSAAYFCASSPLGQGAGETQYFGPGTRLLVL.